These 29 T cell receptor beta chains were all obtained from the same sample, sequenced in a study of blood T cell repertoires in COVID-19. Assay: immunoSEQ multiplex PCR; the TCRdb copy retains only in-frame clones and omits some. This table has fewer than 55,000 clones, approximately 85% appearing once. Sequencing input: peripheral blood. Receptors were obtained from a human donor with acute or convalescent COVID-19. The donor label of this sample is uncertain.

The chain recombines TRBV5-4 with TRBJ2-1; TRBD1 aligns across 7 bases. Trimming removed 4 bases from V and 5 bases from J; junction bases left unmatched: 6. The CDR3 runs 14 residues. CDR1 is SGHNT, CDR2 YYREEE, per germline (reference sequence). The CDR3 DNA reads as TGTGCCAGCAGCGTGGGACAGCTAAACAATGAGCAGTTCTTC. Translation: CASSVGQLNNEQFF. Full variable domain (missing parts from reference TRBV5-4 and TRBJ2-1): ETGVTQSPTHLIKTRGQQVTLRCSSQSGHNTVSWYQQALGQGPQFIFQYYREEENGRGNFPPRFSGLQFPNYSSELNVNALELDDSALYLCASSVGQLNNEQFFGPGTRLTVL.

This chain uses TRBV19 with TRBJ2-2; 7 bases fit TRBD2. The CDR3 totals 15 residues. V trimming: 8 bases; J trimming: 0 bases; junction bases outside the gene matches: 6. Germline assignment: CDR1 LNHDA and CDR2 SQIVND (reference sequence). CDR3 region: CASCSGAANTGELFF. The CDR3, as DNA: TGTGCCAGTTGCAGCGGGGCGGCGAACACCGGGGAGCTGTTTTTT.

The chain links TRBV19 to TRBJ1-1; D may be TRBD1 (5 bases). Germline-derived CDR1 and CDR2 are LNHDA and SQIVND (reference sequence). V lost 4 bases and J 1 base, leaving 13 bases between the germline ends. CDR3 length equals 15 residues. For the CDR3, the DNA is TGTGCCAGTAGTAGCCCCAACACAGGGAACACTGAAGCTTTCTTT. Translating it yields CASSSPNTGNTEAFF.

For the CDR3, the DNA is TGCAGCGTTTCTGAGGGAAGAGAAGCTTTCTTT. Translated, it gives CSVSEGREAFF. The chain employs TRBV29-1 and TRBJ1-1; D is uncertain. V dropped 5 bases and J dropped 8 bases, with 12 bases sitting between them. This CDR3 contains 11 residues. Germline V lookup: CDR1 SQVTM, CDR2 ANQGSEA. Supplemented by reference TRBV29-1 and TRBJ1-1, the full variable domain reads SAVISQKPSRDICQRGTSLTIQCQVDSQVTMMFWYRQQPGQSLTLIATANQGSEATYESGFVIDKFPISRPNLTFSTLTVSNMSPEDSSIYLCSVSEGREAFFGQGTRLTVV.

The CDR3: CASSFVDSANEKLFF. In DNA form, the CDR3 reads TGTGCCAGCAGCTTTGTGGACAGCGCTAATGAAAAACTGTTTTTT. This sequence joins TRBV5-6 and TRBJ1-4, with D possibly being TRBD1 (6 bases). Trimming stripped 2 bases from V and 3 bases from J, with 11 bases between. Per germline, CDR1 SGHDT and CDR2 YYEEEE. The CDR3 length is 15 residues.

J is TRBJ1-4 and V is TRBV5-1, with a tentative D call TRBD1 (5 bases). The germline gives CDR1 SGHRS, CDR2 YFSETQ. V was pared by 4 bases and J by 5 bases, with 15 bases between. The CDR3 extends over 15 amino acids. Here the CDR3 reads CASSRGDGLNEKLFF. The CDR3 DNA follows: TGCGCCAGCAGCCGGGGGGACGGACTAAATGAAAAACTGTTTTTT.

This clone has just a few counts. Distinct nucleotide sequences in the sample also encode this CDR3. The chain uses TRBV28 and TRBJ2-7; 8 bases line up with TRBD2. V shed 3 bases, J shed 6 bases, and the junction held 7 bases outside the gene matches. This CDR3 spans 14 amino acids. In germline, CDR1 is MDHEN, CDR2 SYDVKM. The CDR3 nucleotides are TGTGCCAGCAGTTTGGCGAGCGGGAGAGGCGAGCAGTACTTC. It yields the protein CASSLASGRGEQYF.

The CDR3 loop reads CASEIPGQQETQYF. The CDR3 DNA sequence: TGTGCCAGCGAGATTCCGGGACAGCAAGAGACCCAGTACTTC. The chain carries TRBV28 and TRBJ2-5; 7 bases are a match to TRBD1. Germline loops: CDR1 MDHEN, CDR2 SYDVKM. The trim removed 8 bases at V and 2 bases at J, leaving 8 bases unmatched. The CDR3 is 14 amino acids. The variable domain in full, with the rest retrieved from reference TRBV28 and TRBJ2-5, is DVKVTQSSRYLVKRTGEKVFLECVQDMDHENMFWYRQDPGLGLRLIYFSYDVKMKEKGDIPEGYSVSREKKERFSLILESASTNQTSMYLCASEIPGQQETQYFGPGTRLLVL.

This sequence joins TRBV7-2 and TRBJ2-7; possible D gene TRBD2, 5 bases. There are 17 residues in the CDR3. CDR1 SGHTA and CDR2 FQGNSA come from the germline V gene. V lost 5 bases and J lost 0, with 20 bases in between. In nucleotides, the CDR3 is TGTGCCAGCAGCCCACCCCTCGGATCCCGGGGCTCCTACGAGCAGTACTTC. Residues: CASSPPLGSRGSYEQYF. Full variable domain (rest looked up from reference TRBV7-2 and TRBJ2-7): GAGVSQSPSNKVTEKGKDVELRCDPISGHTALYWYRQSLGQGLEFLIYFQGNSAPDKSGLPSDRFSAERTGGSVSTLTIQRTQQEDSAVYLCASSPPLGSRGSYEQYFGPGTRLTVT.

Here the CDR3 reads CASSPMTGVQPQHF. CDR3 DNA: TGTGCCAGCAGTCCCATGACAGGGGTTCAGCCCCAGCATTTT. The chain has TRBV28 and TRBJ1-5; TRBD1 agrees at 8 bases. Germline values: CDR1 MDHEN, CDR2 SYDVKM. The trim removed 5 bases at V and 6 bases at J, leaving 6 bases unmatched. The CDR3 spans 14 residues.

The rearrangement uses TRBV19 and TRBJ2-7, with 8 bases identical to TRBD2. The CDR3 contains 14 residues. The germline V gene has CDR1 LNHDA and CDR2 SQIVND (reference sequence). With 5 bases clipped from V and 2 bases from J, the junction kept 5 bases outside the gene matches. The CDR3 region has the DNA TGTGCCAGTAGTCGGGAGGGGGGGACCTACGAGCAGTACTTC. It specifies CASSREGGTYEQYF.

The chain carries TRBV24-1 and TRBJ1-1; D not resolved. V dropped 2 bases and J dropped 1 base, with 10 bases sitting between them. The CDR3 is made up of 15 amino acids. Germline V lookup: CDR1 KGHDR, CDR2 SFDVKD. The CDR3 loop is CATSDSNLWNTEAFF. In nucleotides, the CDR3 is TGTGCCACCAGTGATTCAAACCTATGGAACACTGAAGCTTTCTTT.

V usage is TRBV18 and J usage is TRBJ2-5; 10 nucleotides match TRBD1. CDR1 KGHSH and CDR2 LQKENI come from the germline V gene. Trimming cost V 3 bases and J 5 bases; bases outside gene matches: 12. The CDR3 consists of 17 residues. For the CDR3, the DNA is TGTGCCAGCTCACCCAGTCCCGGGACAGGGGCCCGCGAGACCCAGTACTTC. Translating it yields CASSPSPGTGARETQYF.

V gene TRBV27 combines with J gene TRBJ1-3; the D gene is possibly TRBD1 (6 bases). V was shortened by 10 bases and J by 4 bases, with 29 bases between the two germline ends. The CDR3 is 18 amino acids. Germline CDR1 is MNHEY and CDR2 is SMNVEV (reference sequence). CDR3 in amino acids: CATRPGSPGAGSGNTIYF. The CDR3 region has the DNA TGTGCCACTAGACCAGGGTCACCAGGGGCCGGATCGGGAAACACCATATATTTT.

This clone came up a few times. The V gene is TRBV9, the J gene TRBJ2-2, with D unresolved. V lost 3 bases, J lost 0 bases, and 6 bases lay in between. The V gene's germline CDR1 is SGDLS and CDR2 YYNGEE. This CDR3 is 14 amino acids long. CDR3 sequence: CASSALANTGELFF. Here the CDR3 DNA reads TGTGCCAGCAGCGCACTCGCGAACACCGGGGAGCTGTTTTTT.

This rearrangement joins TRBV7-2 to TRBJ1-5; 8 bases line up with TRBD1. This CDR3 spans 15 amino acids. CDR1 and CDR2 (germline): SGHTA, FQGNSA. J lost 2 bases, V lost 6 bases, and 6 bases had no gene match. In DNA form, the CDR3 reads TGTGCCAGCAGTTATGGACAGGGCGGCAATCAGCCCCAGCATTTT. Protein sequence: CASSYGQGGNQPQHF.

This chain uses TRBV7-9 with TRBJ2-2, with 7 bases lining up with TRBD1. The CDR3 runs 16 residues. The germline gives CDR1 SEHNR, CDR2 FQNEAQ (reference sequence). The DNA of the CDR3 is TGTGTCGACGATAAAAAGGGGGCGGCCAACACCGGGGAGCTGTTTTTT. Translating it yields CVDDKKGAANTGELFF.

The genes are TRBV27 and TRBJ1-2; TRBD1 matches 9 bases. The CDR3 runs to 16 residues. From germline, CDR1 is MNHEY and CDR2 SMNVEV (reference sequence). V was clipped by 5 bases and J by 2 bases; unmatched bases: 9. CDR3 nucleotides: TGTGCCAGCAGTCCGGGGACAGGGAAGGGCAACTATGGCTACACCTTC. This encodes CASSPGTGKGNYGYTF.

The chain is built from TRBV18 and TRBJ1-1; no clear D gene. The ends were cut back, 0 bases at V and 1 base at J, with 9 bases in the middle. In germline, CDR1 is KGHSH, CDR2 LQKENI. CDR3 length: 15 residues. CDR3 sequence: CASSPPGQANTEAFF. CDR3 DNA sequence: TGTGCCAGCTCACCACCCGGTCAGGCGAACACTGAAGCTTTCTTT.

This clone was seen a handful of times. The chain uses TRBV6-1 and TRBJ2-5; 10 positions match TRBD1. CDR3 length: 16 amino acids. The junction had 6 bases not matched to a gene; V was cut back by 5 bases and J by 0 bases. The germline gives CDR1 MNHNS, CDR2 SASEGT. CDR3: CASSKGQGVNQETQYF. As DNA, the CDR3 is TGTGCCAGCAGTAAAGGACAGGGGGTGAACCAAGAGACCCAGTACTTC.

This chain connects TRBV7-2 to TRBJ2-7; D call uncertain. Germline CDR1 is SGHTA and CDR2 is FQGNSA. This CDR3 spans 13 amino acids. Trimming pared 3 bases from V and 3 bases from J, leaving 9 bases between. The CDR3 spells CASSFGAHYEQYF. CDR3 nucleotide sequence: TGTGCCAGCAGCTTCGGAGCTCACTACGAGCAGTACTTC.

As concerns this clone: It is unclear where the CDR3 begins or ends on the DNA, so no DNA is shown, and the CDR3 is as TCRdb lists it. V is TRBV11-3 and J is TRBJ1-1; the table assigns TRBD1, which was not confirmed against the DNA. Germline lookup yields CDR1 SGHNT and CDR2 YENEEA. The CDR3 is made up of 17 amino acids, end residues included. This CDR3 is CASTKGQGVSLDTEAFF.

The chain carries TRBV28 and TRBJ1-4; possible D gene TRBD1, 6 bases. Germline CDR1 and CDR2: MDHEN and SYDVKM. The CDR3 sequence is 13 residues long. V lost 7 bases, J lost 3 bases, and 9 bases lay in between. The CDR3 loop is CASIGGANEKLFF. CDR3 DNA: TGTGCCAGCATAGGGGGGGCTAATGAAAAACTGTTTTTT.

V and J are TRBV29-1 and TRBJ1-1; 7 nucleotides match TRBD1. With 7 bases clipped from V and 3 bases from J, the junction kept 8 bases outside the gene matches. The CDR3 contains 13 residues. Germline assignment: CDR1 SQVTM and CDR2 ANQGSEA. CDR3 loop: CSASGTADTEAFF. The CDR3 DNA follows: TGCAGCGCCTCCGGGACAGCCGACACTGAAGCTTTCTTT. Complete variable domain (other parts from reference TRBV29-1 and TRBJ1-1): SAVISQKPSRDICQRGTSLTIQCQVDSQVTMMFWYRQQPGQSLTLIATANQGSEATYESGFVIDKFPISRPNLTFSTLTVSNMSPEDSSIYLCSASGTADTEAFFGQGTRLTVV.

V and J are TRBV4-3 and TRBJ1-1, with 9 bases fitting TRBD1. CDR1 is LGHNA and CDR2 is YSLEER in the germline V gene. This CDR3 region has 16 residues. Unmatched junction bases numbered 8, after V lost 3 bases and J lost 3 bases. CDR3 in amino acids: CASSQGTGTGDTEAFF. The CDR3 DNA reads as TGCGCCAGCAGCCAGGGGACAGGGACCGGAGACACTGAAGCTTTCTTT.

This clone occurred once. The chain has TRBV7-8 and TRBJ1-1; D is uncertain. V was trimmed by 5 bases and J by 3 bases, leaving 16 bases between them. This CDR3 has 15 residues. Looked up from germline, CDR1 is SGHVS and CDR2 is FQNEAQ. Written as DNA, the CDR3 is TGTGCCAGCAGCGATCGGGAGGGAGGGTACACTGAAGCTTTCTTT. Its translation: CASSDREGGYTEAFF.

This clone occurred once. This rearrangement joins TRBV9 to TRBJ1-2, with D tentatively TRBD1 (5 bases). Germline V CDR1 and CDR2: SGDLS, YYNGEE. The V end lost 0 bases, the J end lost 4 bases, and 7 bases lay between the germline ends. This CDR3 region has 13 residues. The CDR3 loop is CASSVDGAYGYTF. The CDR3 DNA sequence: TGTGCCAGCAGCGTAGATGGGGCCTATGGCTACACCTTC.

The V gene is TRBV7-8, the J gene TRBJ1-3, with a weak D call TRBD1 (6 bases). The germline V and J ends were trimmed by 5 bases and 3 bases, with 14 bases remaining between them. The germline gives CDR1 SGHVS, CDR2 FQNEAQ. This CDR3 has 15 amino acids. Here the CDR3 reads CASSPPGVDGNTIYF. CDR3 nucleotide sequence: TGTGCCAGCAGCCCACCAGGGGTAGATGGAAACACCATATATTTT.

The chain has TRBV30 and TRBJ2-7; tentative D call: TRBD1 (5 bases). Trimming took off 1 base at V and 2 bases at J, with 9 bases between the two ends. Germline assignment: CDR1 GTSNPN and CDR2 SVGIG (reference sequence). The CDR3 is made up of 13 amino acids. The CDR3 sequence is CAWSAGRAYEQYF. CDR3 sequence (DNA): TGTGCCTGGAGTGCGGGCAGGGCCTACGAGCAGTACTTC.